The clone carrying this TCR beta chain was observed a few times. Its specificity is not known. Read data end 3 residues before the CDR3 end; the end is taken from the germline J gene. Clones were read by immunoSEQ multiplex PCR, and TCRdb kept only the in-frame ones, dropping some. Singletons are absent from the sample, which has tens of thousands of clones. This sample stems from a study of T cell clonality in common variable immunodeficiency. Overall study findings and caveats: Fewer deletions and N-nucleotide insertions were reportedly seen in common variable immunodeficiency TCR beta sequences. Compared with controls, CVID subjects had fewer shared TCRbeta clones. What drives increased CVID clonality needs T cell subpopulation sequencing.

V lost 9 bases, J lost 5 bases, and 2 bases lay in between. CDR3 length: 9 residues. Germline assignment: CDR1 LNHDA and CDR2 SQIVND (reference sequence). The sample was peripheral blood mononuclear cells. The origin of this receptor is a human donor with common variable immunodeficiency. The genes are TRBV19 and TRBJ1-5; no clear D. The CDR3 bases that were read are TGTGCCAGCGATCAGCCC. Translated, it gives CASDQP. The whole CDR3 reads CASDQPQHF.